One T cell receptor (beta chain) is described in this entry. The antigen remains undetermined. The sample is drawn from a study of cytomegalovirus exposure and HLA in healthy donors. Germline assignment: CDR1 SGHTA and CDR2 FQGNSA. The CDR3 is 14 residues long. Trimming pared 0 bases from V and 4 bases from J, leaving 10 bases between. The PCR employed 60 Vbeta primers together with 13 Jbeta primers. The protocol was immunoSEQ multiplex PCR, while the TCRdb copy is restricted to in-frame clones and leaves out a portion. Its listing shows about 110,000 clones. Broader study findings: Later work found most CMV-associated TCR beta chains apparently HLA-restricted.

The chain uses TRBV7-2 and TRBJ2-7, with a weak D call TRBD1 (5 bases). Sequenced material: PBMCs. The sequence was obtained from a man aged 40-55 years in good health and CMV-seropositive. CDR3 sequence: CASSLAFRAYEQYF. The CDR3 DNA reads TGTGCCAGCAGCTTAGCATTCAGGGCTTACGAGCAGTACTTC. The variable domain in full, completed from reference TRBV7-2 and TRBJ2-7, reads GAGVSQSPSNKVTEKGKDVELRCDPISGHTALYWYRQSLGQGLEFLIYFQGNSAPDKSGLPSDRFSAERTGGSVSTLTIQRTQQEDSAVYLCASSLAFRAYEQYFGPGTRLTVT.